One sample yielded the 12 T cell receptor beta chains listed below, sequenced in a study of T cell changes during pregnancy in multiple sclerosis. Sequencing used immunoSEQ multiplex PCR; TCRdb keeps in-frame clones, though not all of them. The table shows 90,000 to 150,000 clones, with approximately 95% occurring only once. Sequenced here: peripheral blood, sampled before pregnancy. The receptor set was obtained from a female donor with multiple sclerosis, enrolled in a pregnancy study.

The chain carries TRBV9 and TRBJ1-2; D not resolved. The V gene lost 0 bases and the J gene lost 3 bases, with 9 bases spanning the gap. The germline gives CDR1 SGDLS, CDR2 YYNGEE. CDR3 size: 14 residues. For the CDR3, the DNA is TGTGCCAGCAGCGTAGCGGAAGGAGACTATGGCTACACCTTC. Residues: CASSVAEGDYGYTF.

The J gene is TRBJ1-5, the V gene TRBV6-5; 8 nucleotides align to TRBD1. From germline, CDR1 is MNHEY and CDR2 SVGAGI. V trimming: 5 bases; J trimming: 10 bases; junction bases outside the gene matches: 4. The CDR3 loop spans 12 amino acids. CDR3 residues: CASSEGTGPQHF. CDR3 DNA: TGTGCCAGCAGTGAAGGGACAGGCCCCCAGCATTTT.

The rearrangement joins TRBV28 to TRBJ1-3; D not certain. Deletions cut 7 bases from V and 0 bases from J, with 19 bases between. CDR1 and CDR2 (germline): MDHEN, SYDVKM. This CDR3 comprises 17 residues. The CDR3 loop reads CASISHNNINSGNTIYF. The CDR3 DNA sequence: TGTGCCAGCATCTCACATAATAACATCAACTCTGGAAACACCATATATTTT.

J is TRBJ2-7 and V is TRBV28, with D possibly TRBD1 on 6 matching bases. V was pared by 4 bases and J by 3 bases, with 16 bases between. The germline gives CDR1 MDHEN, CDR2 SYDVKM. The CDR3 sequence is 15 residues long. The CDR3 reads CASSSPGHGDYEQYF. The DNA of the CDR3 is TGTGCCAGCAGTTCACCGGGACATGGAGACTACGAGCAGTACTTC. Supplemented by reference TRBV28 and TRBJ2-7, the full variable domain reads DVKVTQSSRYLVKRTGEKVFLECVQDMDHENMFWYRQDPGLGLRLIYFSYDVKMKEKGDIPEGYSVSREKKERFSLILESASTNQTSMYLCASSSPGHGDYEQYFGPGTRLTVT.

CDR3 region: CASSAGGVGPTDTQYF. The DNA of the CDR3 is TGTGCCAGCAGTGCAGGAGGGGTGGGGCCCACAGATACGCAGTATTTT. V gene TRBV2 combines with J gene TRBJ2-3, with D possibly matching TRBD2 (6 bases). The V end was cut by 4 bases, the J end by 2 bases, with 16 bases between. Germline-derived CDR1 and CDR2 are SNHLY and FYNNEI. The CDR3 is 16 residues long.

V gene TRBV7-2 combines with J gene TRBJ2-5, with D perhaps matching TRBD2 (6 bases). The CDR3 covers 14 residues. The ends were cut back, 1 base at V and 1 base at J, with 7 bases in the middle. Germline values: CDR1 SGHTA, CDR2 FQGNSA. Here the CDR3 reads CASSLEAGQETQYF. The CDR3 bases are TGTGCCAGCAGCTTAGAAGCGGGCCAAGAGACCCAGTACTTC.

This CDR3 reads CASSWRGGQYNEQFF. For the CDR3, the DNA is TGCGCCAGCAGCTGGAGGGGGGGCCAATACAATGAGCAGTTCTTC. The chain is built from TRBV5-1 and TRBJ2-1, with D possibly TRBD2 on 7 matching bases. Germline CDR1 is SGHRS and CDR2 is YFSETQ. There are 15 residues in the CDR3. V lost 3 bases and J lost 4, with 14 bases in between.

CDR3 in DNA: TGTGCCAGTATGGGGCAGATCCTCGGCGAGCAGTACTTC. Translated, it gives CASMGQILGEQYF. The V call is TRBV19, the J call TRBJ2-7; a weak D match, TRBD1 (5 bases). Germline V gene sequence: CDR1 LNHDA, CDR2 SQIVND (reference sequence). Trimming took off 7 bases at V and 6 bases at J, with 16 bases between the two ends. CDR3 length: 13 amino acids.

The J gene is TRBJ2-3, the V gene TRBV11-3; D is unresolved. Trimming shortened V by 5 bases and J by 5 bases, and 11 bases separated the two germline ends. The CDR3 is made up of 13 amino acids. Looked up from germline, CDR1 is SGHNT and CDR2 is YENEEA. The CDR3 DNA reads TGTGCCAGCAGCCCCAATCAGATAGATACGCAGTATTTT. Its protein product is CASSPNQIDTQYF.

This chain joins TRBV5-1 and TRBJ1-1, with D maybe TRBD1 (5 bases). The CDR3 sequence is 15 residues long. V lost 0 bases and J lost 1, with 10 bases in between. Germline lookup yields CDR1 SGHRS and CDR2 YFSETQ. In DNA, the CDR3 is TGCGCCAGCAGCTTGGGGCGGGGGGGGAACACTGAAGCTTTCTTT. Translated: CASSLGRGGNTEAFF.

This chain links TRBV19 with TRBJ1-5, with a tentative D call TRBD1 (6 bases). Trimming cost V 9 bases and J 0 bases, with 21 bases left between them. The CDR3 length is 17 residues. Germline V gives CDR1 LNHDA, CDR2 SQIVND (reference sequence). CDR3 amino acids: CASGTPPFRGSNQPQHF. The CDR3 DNA reads as TGTGCCAGCGGGACACCTCCGTTTCGGGGTAGCAATCAGCCCCAGCATTTT.

The rearrangement uses TRBV6-1 and TRBJ2-5; maybe TRBD2 (7 bases). The germline gives CDR1 MNHNS, CDR2 SASEGT. V was trimmed by 4 bases and J by 5 bases, leaving 20 bases between them. The CDR3 has 16 amino acids. The CDR3 DNA follows: TGTGCCAGCAGTGCGACCAGGACAGCCGGGGGGGAGACCCAGTACTTC. Translating gives CASSATRTAGGETQYF.